This TCR beta chain was identified during a study of OX40 agonist ivuxolimab in advanced cancers. In the study overall: Treatment received earlier with anti-PD-1, anti-PD-L1 or anti-CTLA-4 agents was allowed, and more than 35% had some. Overall study findings and caveats: Low normalized T-cell clonal expansion was additionally recorded for some nonresponders. Some of the lowest clonal expansion was seen in partial responders at 0.1-3.0 mg/kg.

A word on this clone: Its specificity is unknown.

The investigators sampled blood at baseline, at cycle 4 day 1, and at cycle 7 day 1. The CDR3 length is 16 residues. J gave up 0 bases and V 3 bases, and 2 bases lay outside the gene matches. Germline loops: CDR1 SGHVS, CDR2 FNYEAQ. TCRdb's copy holds only in-frame clones and misses some; the assay was immunoSEQ multiplex PCR. The sample lists 60,000 to 75,000 clones, roughly nine tenths occurring once. This specimen consisted of CD4+ or CD8+ T cells sorted from blood, obtained in a trial of the OX40 agonist ivuxolimab. This rearrangement joins TRBV7-6 to TRBJ2-1; 10 bases align to TRBD2. The receptor comes from an adult with an advanced solid tumor such as melanoma, head and neck, liver or kidney cancer. The DNA of the CDR3 is TGTGCCAGCAGCTTCCGACTAGCGGGCTCCTACAATGAGCAGTTCTTC. It is translated as CASSFRLAGSYNEQFF.